Sequencing of this T cell receptor beta chain was carried out in a study of blood T cell repertoires in COVID-19. Trimming took off 4 bases at V and 4 bases at J, with 8 bases between the two ends. Germline loops: CDR1 SGHNT, CDR2 YYREEE (reference sequence). The CDR3 spans 12 residues. Remarks on this clone: Other DNA sequences in this sample translate to the same CDR3.

During active infection, Seattle patients enrolled and were then monitored through disease. Generated by immunoSEQ multiplex PCR, the TCRdb table keeps only in-frame clones and is missing some. The repertoire holds just under 350,000 clones, with about 87% as singletons. This TCR was recovered from a woman between 45 and 60 years old with COVID-19, enrolled during active disease. This chain links TRBV5-4 with TRBJ1-2, with D perhaps matching TRBD1 (5 bases). The sequenced sample consisted of peripheral blood. The CDR3 spells CASSLDSYGYTF. In DNA form, the CDR3 reads TGTGCCAGCAGCCTTGACAGCTATGGCTACACCTTC.